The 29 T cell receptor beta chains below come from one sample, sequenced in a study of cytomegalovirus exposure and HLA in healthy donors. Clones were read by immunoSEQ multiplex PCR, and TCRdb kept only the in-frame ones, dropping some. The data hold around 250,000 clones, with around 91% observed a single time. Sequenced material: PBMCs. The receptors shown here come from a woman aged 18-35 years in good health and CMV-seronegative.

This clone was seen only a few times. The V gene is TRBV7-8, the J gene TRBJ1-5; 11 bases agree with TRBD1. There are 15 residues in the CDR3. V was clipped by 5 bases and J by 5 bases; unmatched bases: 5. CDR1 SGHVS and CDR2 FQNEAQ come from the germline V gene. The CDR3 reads CASSEDRGLYQPQHF. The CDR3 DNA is TGTGCCAGCAGCGAGGACAGGGGGCTGTATCAGCCCCAGCATTTT.

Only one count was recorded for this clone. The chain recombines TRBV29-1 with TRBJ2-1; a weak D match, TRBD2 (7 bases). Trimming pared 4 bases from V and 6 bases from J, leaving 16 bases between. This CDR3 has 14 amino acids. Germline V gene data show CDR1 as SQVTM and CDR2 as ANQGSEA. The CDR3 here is CSVALGGAFNEQFF. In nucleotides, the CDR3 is TGCAGCGTTGCCCTTGGGGGGGCCTTCAATGAGCAGTTCTTC.

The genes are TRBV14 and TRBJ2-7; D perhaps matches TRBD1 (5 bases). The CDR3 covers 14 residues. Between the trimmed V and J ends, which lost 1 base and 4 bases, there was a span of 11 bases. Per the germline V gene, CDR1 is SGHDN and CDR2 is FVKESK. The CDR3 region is CASSQVQAYYEQYF. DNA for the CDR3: TGTGCCAGCAGCCAAGTACAGGCTTATTACGAGCAGTACTTC.

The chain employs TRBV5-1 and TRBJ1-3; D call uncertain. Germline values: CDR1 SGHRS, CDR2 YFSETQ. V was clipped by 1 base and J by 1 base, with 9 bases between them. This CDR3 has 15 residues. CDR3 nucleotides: TGCGCCAGCAGCTTGTCTCCGGTGTCTGGAAACACCATATATTTT. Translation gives CASSLSPVSGNTIYF.

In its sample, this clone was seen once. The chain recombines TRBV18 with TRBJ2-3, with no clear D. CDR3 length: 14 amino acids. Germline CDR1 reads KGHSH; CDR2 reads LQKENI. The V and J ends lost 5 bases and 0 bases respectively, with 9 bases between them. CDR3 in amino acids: CASSSLSSTDTQYF. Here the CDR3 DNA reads TGTGCCAGCTCATCTCTTTCTAGCACAGATACGCAGTATTTT.

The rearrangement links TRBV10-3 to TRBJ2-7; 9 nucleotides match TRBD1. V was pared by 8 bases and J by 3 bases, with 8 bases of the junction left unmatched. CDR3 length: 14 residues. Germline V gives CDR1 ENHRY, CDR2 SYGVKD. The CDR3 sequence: CAIGPGQGNYEQYF. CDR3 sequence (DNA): TGTGCCATCGGTCCGGGACAGGGAAACTACGAGCAGTACTTC.

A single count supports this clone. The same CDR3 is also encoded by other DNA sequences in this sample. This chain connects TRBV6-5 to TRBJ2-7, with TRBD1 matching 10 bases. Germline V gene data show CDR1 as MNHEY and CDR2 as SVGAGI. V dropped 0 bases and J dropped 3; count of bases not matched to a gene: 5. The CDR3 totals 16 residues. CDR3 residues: CASSYSSGTGDYEQYF. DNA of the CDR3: TGTGCCAGCAGTTACTCGAGTGGGACAGGGGACTACGAGCAGTACTTC.

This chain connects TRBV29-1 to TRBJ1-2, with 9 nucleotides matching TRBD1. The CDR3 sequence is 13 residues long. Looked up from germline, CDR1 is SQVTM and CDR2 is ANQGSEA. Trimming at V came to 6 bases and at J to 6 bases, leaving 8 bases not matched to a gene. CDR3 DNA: TGCAGCGTCGCTGACAGGGGGTTCGATGGCTACACCTTC. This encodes CSVADRGFDGYTF. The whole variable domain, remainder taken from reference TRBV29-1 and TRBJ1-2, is SAVISQKPSRDICQRGTSLTIQCQVDSQVTMMFWYRQQPGQSLTLIATANQGSEATYESGFVIDKFPISRPNLTFSTLTVSNMSPEDSSIYLCSVADRGFDGYTFGSGTRLTVV.

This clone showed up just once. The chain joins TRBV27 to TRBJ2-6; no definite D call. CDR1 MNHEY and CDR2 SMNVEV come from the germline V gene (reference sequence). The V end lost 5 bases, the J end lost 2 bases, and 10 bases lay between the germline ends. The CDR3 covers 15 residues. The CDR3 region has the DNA TGTGCCAGCAGTCCGACATTCACTGGGGCCAACGTCCTGACTTTC. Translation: CASSPTFTGANVLTF. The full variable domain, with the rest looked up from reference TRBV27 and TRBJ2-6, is EAQVTQNPRYLITVTGKKLTVTCSQNMNHEYMSWYRQDPGLGLRQIYYSMNVEVTDKGDVPEGYKVSRKEKRNFPLILESPSPNQTSLYFCASSPTFTGANVLTFGAGSRLTVL.

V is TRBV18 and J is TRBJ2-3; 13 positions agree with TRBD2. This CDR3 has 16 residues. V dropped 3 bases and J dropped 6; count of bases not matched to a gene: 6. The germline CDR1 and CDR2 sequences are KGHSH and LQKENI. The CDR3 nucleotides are TGTGCCAGCTCACCTACTAGCGGGGGGGCATCCGATACGCAGTATTTT. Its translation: CASSPTSGGASDTQYF.

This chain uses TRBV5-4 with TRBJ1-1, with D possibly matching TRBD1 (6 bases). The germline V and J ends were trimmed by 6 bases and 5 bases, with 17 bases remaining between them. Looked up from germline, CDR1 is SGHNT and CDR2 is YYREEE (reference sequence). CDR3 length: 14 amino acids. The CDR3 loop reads CASTLQGKNTEAFF. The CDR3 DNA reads TGTGCCAGCACCCTACAGGGAAAAAATACTGAAGCTTTCTTT.

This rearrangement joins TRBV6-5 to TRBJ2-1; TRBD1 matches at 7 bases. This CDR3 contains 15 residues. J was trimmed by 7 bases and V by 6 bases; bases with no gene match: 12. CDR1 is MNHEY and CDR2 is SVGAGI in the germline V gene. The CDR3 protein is CASSRGQVPRNEQFF. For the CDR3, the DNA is TGTGCCAGCAGCCGCGGACAGGTCCCCCGAAATGAGCAGTTCTTC.

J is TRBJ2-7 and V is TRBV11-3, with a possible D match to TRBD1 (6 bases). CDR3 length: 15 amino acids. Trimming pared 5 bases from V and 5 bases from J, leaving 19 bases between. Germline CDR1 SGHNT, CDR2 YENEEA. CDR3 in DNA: TGTGCCAGCAGCCCAGGGGCCCTCATGGGGAACGAGCAGTACTTC. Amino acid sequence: CASSPGALMGNEQYF. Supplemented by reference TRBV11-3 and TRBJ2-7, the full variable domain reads EAGVVQSPRYKIIEKKQPVAFWCNPISGHNTLYWYLQNLGQGPELLIRYENEEAVDDSQLPKDRFSAERLKGVDSTLKIQPAELGDSAVYLCASSPGALMGNEQYFGPGTRLTVT.

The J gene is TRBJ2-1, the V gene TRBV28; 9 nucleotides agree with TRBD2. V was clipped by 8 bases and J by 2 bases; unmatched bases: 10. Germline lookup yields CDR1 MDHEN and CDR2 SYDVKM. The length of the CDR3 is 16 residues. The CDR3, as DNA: TGTGCCAGCTTTCCACTAGCGGGCGCTGCCTACAATGAGCAGTTCTTC. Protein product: CASFPLAGAAYNEQFF.

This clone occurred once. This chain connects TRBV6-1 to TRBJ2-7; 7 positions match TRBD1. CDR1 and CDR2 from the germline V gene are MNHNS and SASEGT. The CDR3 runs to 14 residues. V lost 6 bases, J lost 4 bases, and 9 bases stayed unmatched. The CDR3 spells CASRPGQAYYEQYV. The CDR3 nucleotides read TGTGCCAGCAGACCCGGACAGGCGTATTACGAGCAGTACGTC.

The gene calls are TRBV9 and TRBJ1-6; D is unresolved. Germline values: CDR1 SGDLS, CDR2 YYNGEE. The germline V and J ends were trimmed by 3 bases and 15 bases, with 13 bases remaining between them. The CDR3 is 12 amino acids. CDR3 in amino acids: CASSAEGLFLHF. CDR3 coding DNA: TGTGCCAGCAGCGCAGAGGGCCTTTTCCTCCACTTT.

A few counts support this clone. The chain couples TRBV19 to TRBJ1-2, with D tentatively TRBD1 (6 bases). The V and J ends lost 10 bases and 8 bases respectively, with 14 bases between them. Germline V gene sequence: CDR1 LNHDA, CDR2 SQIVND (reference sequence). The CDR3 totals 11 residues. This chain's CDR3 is CATRQVVGYTF. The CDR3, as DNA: TGTGCCACCCGACAGGTAGTCGGCTACACCTTC.

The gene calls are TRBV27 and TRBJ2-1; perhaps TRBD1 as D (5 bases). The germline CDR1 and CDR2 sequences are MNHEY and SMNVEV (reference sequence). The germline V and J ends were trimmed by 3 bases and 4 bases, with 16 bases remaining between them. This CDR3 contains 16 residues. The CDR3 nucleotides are TGTGCCAGCAGTTTCGGTCGGATAACAGGTTACAATGAGCAGTTCTTC. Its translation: CASSFGRITGYNEQFF.

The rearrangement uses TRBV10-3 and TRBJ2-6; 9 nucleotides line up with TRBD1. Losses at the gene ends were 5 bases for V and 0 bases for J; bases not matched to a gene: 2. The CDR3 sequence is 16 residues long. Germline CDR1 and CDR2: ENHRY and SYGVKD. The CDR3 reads CAISPGQGSGANVLTF. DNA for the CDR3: TGTGCCATCAGTCCGGGACAGGGCTCTGGGGCCAACGTCCTGACTTTC.

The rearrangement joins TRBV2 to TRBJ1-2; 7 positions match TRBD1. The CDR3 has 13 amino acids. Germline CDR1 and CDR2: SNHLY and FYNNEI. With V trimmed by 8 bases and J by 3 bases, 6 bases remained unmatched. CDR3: CASVRGQDYGYTF. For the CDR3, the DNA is TGTGCCAGCGTTAGGGGGCAGGACTATGGCTACACCTTC.

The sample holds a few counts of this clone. The CDR3 reads CSARENGVYTF. CDR3 DNA sequence: TGCAGTGCTAGAGAGAATGGAGTCTACACCTTC. The chain links TRBV20-1 to TRBJ1-2; D unresolved. The CDR3 is 11 residues long. The germline V gene has CDR1 DFQATT and CDR2 SNEGSKA (reference sequence). The germline V and J ends were trimmed by 0 bases and 10 bases, with 9 bases remaining between them.

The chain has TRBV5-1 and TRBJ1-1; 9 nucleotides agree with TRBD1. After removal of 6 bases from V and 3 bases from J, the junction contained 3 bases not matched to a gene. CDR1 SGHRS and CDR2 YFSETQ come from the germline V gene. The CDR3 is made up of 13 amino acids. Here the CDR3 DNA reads TGCGCCAGCAACCGGGACAGGGACACTGAAGCTTTCTTT. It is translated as CASNRDRDTEAFF.

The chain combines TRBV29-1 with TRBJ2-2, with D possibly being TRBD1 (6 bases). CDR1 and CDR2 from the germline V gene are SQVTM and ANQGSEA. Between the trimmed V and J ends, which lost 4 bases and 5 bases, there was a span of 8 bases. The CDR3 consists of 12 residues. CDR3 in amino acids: CSVARGTGELFF. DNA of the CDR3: TGCAGCGTTGCCAGGGGAACCGGGGAGCTGTTTTTT.

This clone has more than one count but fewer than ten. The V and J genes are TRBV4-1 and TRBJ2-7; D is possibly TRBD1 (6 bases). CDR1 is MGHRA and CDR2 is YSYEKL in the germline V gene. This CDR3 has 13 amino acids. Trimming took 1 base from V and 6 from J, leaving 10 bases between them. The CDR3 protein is CASSQVGGGEQYV. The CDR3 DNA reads TGCGCCAGCAGCCAAGTTGGGGGCGGCGAGCAGTACGTC.

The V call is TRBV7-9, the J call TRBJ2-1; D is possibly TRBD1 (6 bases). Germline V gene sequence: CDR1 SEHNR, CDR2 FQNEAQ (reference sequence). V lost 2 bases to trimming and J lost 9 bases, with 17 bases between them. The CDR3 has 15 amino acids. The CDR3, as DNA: TGTGCCAGCAGCTTACTTCCTGGACAGTTGGGTGAGCAGTTCTTC. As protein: CASSLLPGQLGEQFF. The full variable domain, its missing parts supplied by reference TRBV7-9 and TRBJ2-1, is DTGVSQNPRHKITKRGQNVTFRCDPISEHNRLYWYRQTLGQGPEFLTYFQNEAQLEKSRLLSDRFSAERPKGSFSTLEIQRTEQGDSAMYLCASSLLPGQLGEQFFGPGTRLTVL.

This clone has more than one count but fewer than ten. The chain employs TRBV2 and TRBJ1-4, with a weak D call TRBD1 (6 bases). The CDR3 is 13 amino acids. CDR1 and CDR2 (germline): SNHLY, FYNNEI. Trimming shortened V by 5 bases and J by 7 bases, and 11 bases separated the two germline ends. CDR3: CASSINRVEKLFF. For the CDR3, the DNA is TGTGCCAGCAGTATCAACAGGGTTGAAAAACTGTTTTTT. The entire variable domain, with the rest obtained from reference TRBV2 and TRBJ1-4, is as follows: EPEVTQTPSHQVTQMGQEVILRCVPISNHLYFYWYRQILGQKVEFLVSFYNNEISEKSEIFDDQFSVERPDGSNFTLKIRSTKLEDSAMYFCASSINRVEKLFFGSGTQLSVL.

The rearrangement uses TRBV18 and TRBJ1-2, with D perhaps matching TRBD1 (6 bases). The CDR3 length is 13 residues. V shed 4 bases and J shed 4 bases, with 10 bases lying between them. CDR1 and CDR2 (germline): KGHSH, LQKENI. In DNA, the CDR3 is TGTGCCAGCTCACTGCAGGGGAGCTATGGCTACACCTTC. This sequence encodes CASSLQGSYGYTF.

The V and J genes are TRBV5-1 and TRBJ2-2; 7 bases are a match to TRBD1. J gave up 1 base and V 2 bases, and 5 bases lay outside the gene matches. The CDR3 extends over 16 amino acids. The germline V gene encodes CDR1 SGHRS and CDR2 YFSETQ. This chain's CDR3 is CASSLNGQVNTGELFF. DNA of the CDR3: TGCGCCAGCAGCTTAAACGGACAGGTGAACACCGGGGAGCTGTTTTTT.

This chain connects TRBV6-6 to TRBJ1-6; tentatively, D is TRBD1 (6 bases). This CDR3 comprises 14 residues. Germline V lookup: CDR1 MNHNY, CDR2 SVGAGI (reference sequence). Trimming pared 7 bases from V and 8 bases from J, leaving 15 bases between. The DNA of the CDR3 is TGTGCCAGCATCCGGGACAACTCCGATTCACCCCTCCACTTT. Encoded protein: CASIRDNSDSPLHF.